The sequence of this T cell receptor (beta chain) was determined in a study of post-analysis software for immune sequencing data. Overall study context: Several disease courses (relapsing-remitting, secondary progressive and progressive-relapsing) of multiple sclerosis were included. Overall study findings and caveats: Relative to controls, patients had five TRBV segments at higher frequency, with TRBV5-6, TRBV5-1 and TRBV20-1 among these. Among multiple sclerosis patients, normalized Chao1 diversity was significantly below that of controls. Batch-mates among the samples co-clustered strongly by F measure.

The ends were cut back, 2 bases at V and 0 bases at J, with 8 bases in the middle. The CDR3 is 14 amino acids. About this clonotype itself: Its specificity is not known.

The TCR beta cDNA libraries carried unique molecular identifiers. The T cell input of roughly 0.85 to 11 million gave about half a million cDNA molecules. MiXCR, applied by TCRdb to the PCR reads, yields one record per CDR3 protein. The data hold roughly 800,000 distinct CDR3 sequences, with 30% observed a single time. The specimen was blood. The receptor was derived from a girl aged 10-17 years with multiple sclerosis. This chain uses TRBV12-3 or TRBV12-4 with TRBJ2-7, with a weak D call TRBD1 (6 bases). CDR3 sequence (DNA): TGTGCCAGCAGTTTACAGGGGTTCTCCTACGAGCAGTACTTC. It translates to CASSLQGFSYEQYF.